These 9 T cell receptor beta chains were sequenced from one sample in a study of blood T cell repertoires in COVID-19. The assay was immunoSEQ multiplex PCR, and TCRdb's table has in-frame clones only and misses some. The data show approximately 350,000 clones, with roughly 84% seen just once and 2.5% to 3% held by the top ten. Sample: PBMCs or T cells enriched from blood (not recorded which). The source of these receptors is a woman aged 25 to 39 who had recovered from COVID-19.

The chain carries TRBV21-1 and TRBJ2-2; the table's D call, TRBD1, has no DNA check behind it. TRBV21-1 is annotated as a pseudogene. The CDR3 sequence is 17 residues long. In DNA form, the CDR3 reads TGTGCCAGCAGCAAAGGGGCCACAGGATCTGGGACCGGGGAGCTGTTTTTT. It codes for CASSKGATGSGTGELFF.

This sequence joins TRBV24-1 and TRBJ1-1; D uncertain. CDR1 and CDR2 from the germline V gene are KGHDR and SFDVKD. V lost 3 bases and J 7 bases, leaving 5 bases between the germline ends. The CDR3 runs to 11 residues. Here the CDR3 reads CATSDHSEAFF. CDR3 in DNA: TGTGCCACCAGTGATCACAGTGAAGCTTTCTTT.

This chain uses TRBV5-1 with TRBJ1-3; TRBD1 is a possible D gene (6 bases). This CDR3 comprises 15 residues. With 4 bases removed from V and 0 bases from J, the gap between germline ends came to 11 bases. In germline, CDR1 is SGHRS, CDR2 YFSETQ. In DNA form, the CDR3 reads TGCGCCAGCAGCCCCACAGGGACCTCTGGAAACACCATATATTTT. Protein: CASSPTGTSGNTIYF.

This chain uses TRBV11-2 with TRBJ1-4; a possible D gene is TRBD1 (6 bases). Germline V gene lookup returns CDR1 SGHAT and CDR2 FQNNGV. V shed 5 bases and J shed 11 bases, with 15 bases lying between them. The CDR3 spans 13 residues. CDR3 region: CASSQGTRGKLFF. In DNA, the CDR3 is TGTGCCAGCAGCCAGGGGACGAGGGGGAAACTGTTTTTT.

CDR3 in amino acids: CASSPGVNTDTQYF. For the CDR3, the DNA is TGTGCCAGCAGCCCCGGGGTGAACACAGATACGCAGTATTTT. The chain carries TRBV7-3 and TRBJ2-3; maybe TRBD2 (5 bases). The length of the CDR3 is 14 residues. Germline lookup yields CDR1 SGHTA and CDR2 FQGTGA. V gave up 5 bases and J gave up 2 bases, with 11 bases separating them. The full variable domain, with the rest looked up from reference TRBV7-3 and TRBJ2-3, is GAGVSQTPSNKVTEKGKYVELRCDPISGHTALYWYRQSLGQGPEFLIYFQGTGAADDSGLPNDRFFAVRPEGSVSTLKIQRTERGDSAVYLCASSPGVNTDTQYFGPGTRLTVL.

V usage is TRBV30 and J usage is TRBJ2-3; 9 positions agree with TRBD2. V lost 3 bases, J lost 1 base, and 2 bases stayed unmatched. Germline CDR1 and CDR2: GTSNPN and SVGIG (reference sequence). The length of the CDR3 is 14 residues. The CDR3 DNA reads TGTGCCTGGAGGACTAGCGGAGGCACAGATACGCAGTATTTT. Amino acid sequence: CAWRTSGGTDTQYF.

This chain connects TRBV7-9 to TRBJ1-4; 9 bases align to TRBD1. This CDR3 is built from 15 residues. V shed 5 bases, J shed 7 bases, and the junction held 8 bases outside the gene matches. In germline, CDR1 is SEHNR, CDR2 FQNEAQ (reference sequence). DNA of the CDR3: TGTGCCAGCAGCACCTCGGGACAGGGTAGTGAAAAACTGTTTTTT. This sequence encodes CASSTSGQGSEKLFF.

The rearrangement joins TRBV5-6 to TRBJ1-5; D uncertain. Trimming pared 2 bases from V and 4 bases from J, leaving 22 bases between. Germline CDR1 SGHDT, CDR2 YYEEEE. The CDR3 runs 18 residues. For the CDR3, the DNA is TGTGCCAGCAGCTTCCCCCAAACCGCTAAACGGGTGAATCAGCCCCAGCATTTT. Its protein product is CASSFPQTAKRVNQPQHF.

In nucleotides, the CDR3 is TGTGCCAGCAGTTCCGAGACAGCGTACCAAGAGACCCAGTACTTC. This gives the protein CASSSETAYQETQYF. The chain joins TRBV27 to TRBJ2-5; D is perhaps TRBD1 (5 bases). The CDR3 length is 15 residues. The germline V gene has CDR1 MNHEY and CDR2 SMNVEV (reference sequence). The V end lost 4 bases, the J end lost 0 bases, and 12 bases lay between the germline ends.